This T cell receptor beta chain was documented in a study of T cells in Graves' hyperthyroidism and ophthalmopathy. The table lists this clonotype with a few counts. Germline values: CDR1 MNHNS, CDR2 SASEGT. There are 15 residues in the CDR3. Trimming at V came to 7 bases and at J to 3 bases, leaving 8 bases not matched to a gene. Amplified regions were TCR beta CDR3 sequences from RNA transcripts. TCR CDR3 regions were first amplified by RT-PCR with HTBI primers. TCRdb used MiXCR to reprocess the multiplex PCR reads, holding one entry per CDR3 protein. The sample shows approximately 630,000 distinct CDR3 sequences, roughly 17% of them seen only once.

Specimen: blood. The origin of this receptor is a woman aged 25 to 39 with Graves' hyperthyroidism. The chain employs TRBV6-1 and TRBJ2-7, with TRBD2 matching 11 bases. The CDR3 here is CASKLTSGRGYEQYF. The CDR3 bases are TGTGCCAGCAAACTTACTAGCGGGAGAGGCTACGAGCAGTACTTC.